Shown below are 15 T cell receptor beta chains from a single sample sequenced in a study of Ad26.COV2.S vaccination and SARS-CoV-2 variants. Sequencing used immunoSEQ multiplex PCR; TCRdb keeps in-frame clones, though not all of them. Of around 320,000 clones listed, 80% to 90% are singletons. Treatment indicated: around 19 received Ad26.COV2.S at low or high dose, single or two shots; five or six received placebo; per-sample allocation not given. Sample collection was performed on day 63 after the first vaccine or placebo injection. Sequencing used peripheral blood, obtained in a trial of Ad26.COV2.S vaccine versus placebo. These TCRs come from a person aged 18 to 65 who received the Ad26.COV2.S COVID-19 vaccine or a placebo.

The CDR3 nucleotides read TGTGCCAGCAGCTTCGGGACAGTCTATGGCTACACCTTC. Residues: CASSFGTVYGYTF. The rearrangement links TRBV7-2 to TRBJ1-2; 7 nucleotides match TRBD1. The CDR3 covers 13 residues. CDR1 and CDR2 from the germline V gene are SGHTA and FQGNSA. V trimming: 3 bases; J trimming: 4 bases; junction bases outside the gene matches: 2.

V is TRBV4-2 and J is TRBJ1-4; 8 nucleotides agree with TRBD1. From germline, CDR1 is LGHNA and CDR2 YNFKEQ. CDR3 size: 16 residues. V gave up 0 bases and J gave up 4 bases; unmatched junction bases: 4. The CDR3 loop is CASSQEPGGGNEKLFF. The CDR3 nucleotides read TGTGCCAGCAGCCAAGAGCCAGGGGGCGGTAATGAAAAACTGTTTTTT.

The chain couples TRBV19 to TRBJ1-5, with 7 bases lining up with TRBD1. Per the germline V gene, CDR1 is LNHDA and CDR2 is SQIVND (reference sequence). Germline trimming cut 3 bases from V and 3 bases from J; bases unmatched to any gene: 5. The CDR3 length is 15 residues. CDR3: CASSIAGGANQPQHF. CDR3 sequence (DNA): TGTGCCAGTAGTATCGCAGGGGGTGCCAATCAGCCCCAGCATTTT.

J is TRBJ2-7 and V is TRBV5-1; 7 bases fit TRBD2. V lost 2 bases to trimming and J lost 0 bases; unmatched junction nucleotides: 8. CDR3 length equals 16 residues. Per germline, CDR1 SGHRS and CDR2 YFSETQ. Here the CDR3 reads CASSFPERGSSYEQYF. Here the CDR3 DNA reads TGCGCCAGCAGCTTCCCTGAGCGGGGCAGCTCCTACGAGCAGTACTTC.

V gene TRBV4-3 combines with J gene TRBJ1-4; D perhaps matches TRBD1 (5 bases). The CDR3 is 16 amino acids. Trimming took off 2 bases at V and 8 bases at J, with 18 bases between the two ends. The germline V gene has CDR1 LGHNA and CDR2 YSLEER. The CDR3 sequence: CASSQPRASGGEKLFF. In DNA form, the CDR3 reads TGCGCCAGCAGCCAACCTAGGGCCTCCGGGGGGGAAAAACTGTTTTTT.

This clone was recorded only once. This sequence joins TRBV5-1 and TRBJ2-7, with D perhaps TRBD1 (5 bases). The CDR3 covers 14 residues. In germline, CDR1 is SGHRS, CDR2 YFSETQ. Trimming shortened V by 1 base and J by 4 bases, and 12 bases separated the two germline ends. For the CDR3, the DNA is TGCGCCAGCAGCTTGCAGGGTGACAGTTACGAGCAGTACTTC. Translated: CASSLQGDSYEQYF.

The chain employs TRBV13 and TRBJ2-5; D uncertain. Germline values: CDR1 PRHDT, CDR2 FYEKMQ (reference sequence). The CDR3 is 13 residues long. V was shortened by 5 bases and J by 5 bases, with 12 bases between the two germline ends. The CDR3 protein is CASSPLTGETQYF. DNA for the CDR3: TGTGCCAGCAGCCCCTTGACCGGGGAGACCCAGTACTTC.

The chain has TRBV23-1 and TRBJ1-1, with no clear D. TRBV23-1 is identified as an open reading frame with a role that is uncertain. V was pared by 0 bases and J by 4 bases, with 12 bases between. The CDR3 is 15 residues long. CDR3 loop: CASSQSAVGGTEAFF. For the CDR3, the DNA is TGCGCCAGCAGTCAATCAGCGGTGGGAGGCACTGAAGCTTTCTTT.

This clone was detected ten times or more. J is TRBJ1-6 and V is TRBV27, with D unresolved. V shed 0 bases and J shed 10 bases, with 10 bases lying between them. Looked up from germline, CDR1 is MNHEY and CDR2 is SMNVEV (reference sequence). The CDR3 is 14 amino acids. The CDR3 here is CASSLSWPGSPLHF. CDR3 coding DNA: TGTGCCAGCAGTTTATCATGGCCCGGGTCACCCCTCCACTTT.

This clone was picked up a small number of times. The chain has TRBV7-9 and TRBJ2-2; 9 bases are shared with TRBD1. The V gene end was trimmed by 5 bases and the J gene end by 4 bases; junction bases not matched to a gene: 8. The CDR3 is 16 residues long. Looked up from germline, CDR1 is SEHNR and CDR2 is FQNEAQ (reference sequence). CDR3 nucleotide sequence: TGTGCCAGCAGCCTCAGTAGGGGACAGGGCACCGGGGAGCTGTTTTTT. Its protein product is CASSLSRGQGTGELFF.

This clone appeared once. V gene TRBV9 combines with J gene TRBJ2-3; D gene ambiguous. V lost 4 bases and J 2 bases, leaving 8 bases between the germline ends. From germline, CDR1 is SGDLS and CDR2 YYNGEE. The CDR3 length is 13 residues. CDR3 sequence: CASSSDITDTQYF. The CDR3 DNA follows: TGTGCCAGCAGCTCCGACATCACAGATACGCAGTATTTT.

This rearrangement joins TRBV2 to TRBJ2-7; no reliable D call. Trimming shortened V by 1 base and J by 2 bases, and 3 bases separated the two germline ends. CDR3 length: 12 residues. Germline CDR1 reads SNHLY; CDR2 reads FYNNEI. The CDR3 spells CASSEGPYEQYF. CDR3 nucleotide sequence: TGTGCCAGCAGTGAAGGCCCCTACGAGCAGTACTTC. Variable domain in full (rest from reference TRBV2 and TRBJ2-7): EPEVTQTPSHQVTQMGQEVILRCVPISNHLYFYWYRQILGQKVEFLVSFYNNEISEKSEIFDDQFSVERPDGSNFTLKIRSTKLEDSAMYFCASSEGPYEQYFGPGTRLTVT.

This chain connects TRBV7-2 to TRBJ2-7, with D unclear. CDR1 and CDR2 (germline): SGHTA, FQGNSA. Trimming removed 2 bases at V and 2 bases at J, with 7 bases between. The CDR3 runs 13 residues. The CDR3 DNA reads TGTGCCAGCAGCTTAAACGGAGCCTACGAGCAGTACTTC. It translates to CASSLNGAYEQYF.

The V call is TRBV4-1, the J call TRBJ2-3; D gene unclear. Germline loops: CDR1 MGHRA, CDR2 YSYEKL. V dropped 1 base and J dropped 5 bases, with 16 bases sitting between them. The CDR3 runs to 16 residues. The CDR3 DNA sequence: TGCGCCAGCAGCCAAGGGTTGGGGTCCCGGATAGATACGCAGTATTTT. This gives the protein CASSQGLGSRIDTQYF.

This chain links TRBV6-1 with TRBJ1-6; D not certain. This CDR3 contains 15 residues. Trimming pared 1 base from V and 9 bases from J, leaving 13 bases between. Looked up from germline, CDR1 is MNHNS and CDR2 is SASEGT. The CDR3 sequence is CASSEGGVLSSPLHF. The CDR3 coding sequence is TGTGCCAGCAGTGAAGGCGGGGTACTGAGTTCACCCCTCCACTTT.